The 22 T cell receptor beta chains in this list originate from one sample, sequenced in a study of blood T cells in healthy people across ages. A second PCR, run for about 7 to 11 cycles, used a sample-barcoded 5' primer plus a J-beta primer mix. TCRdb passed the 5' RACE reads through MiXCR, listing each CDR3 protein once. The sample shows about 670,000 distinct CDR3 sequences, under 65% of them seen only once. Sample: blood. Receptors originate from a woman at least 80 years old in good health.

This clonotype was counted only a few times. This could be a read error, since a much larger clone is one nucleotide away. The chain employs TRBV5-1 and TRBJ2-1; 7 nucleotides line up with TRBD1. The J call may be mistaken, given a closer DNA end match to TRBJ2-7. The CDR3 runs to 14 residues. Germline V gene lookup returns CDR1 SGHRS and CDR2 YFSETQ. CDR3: CASTDRASYNEQYF. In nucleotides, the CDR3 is TGCGCCAGCACAGACAGGGCTTCCTACAATGAGCAGTACTTC.

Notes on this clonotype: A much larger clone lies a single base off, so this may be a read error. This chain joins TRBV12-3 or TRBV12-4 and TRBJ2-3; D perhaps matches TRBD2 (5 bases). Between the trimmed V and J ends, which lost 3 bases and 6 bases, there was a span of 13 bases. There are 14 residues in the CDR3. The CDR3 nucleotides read TGTGCCAGCAGTTTCCGGCGGGCGTCGGATACGCAGTATTTT. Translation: CASSFRRASDTQYF.

As DNA, the CDR3 is TGCAGCGTTGAGGTTGCGGCTTCCTACGAGCAGTACTTC. The encoded protein is CSVEVAASYEQYF. The rearrangement joins TRBV29-1 to TRBJ2-4; no reliable D call. The J call is doubtful: the DNA matches TRBJ2-7 better. Germline CDR1 SQVTM, CDR2 ANQGSEA. The CDR3 has 13 residues.

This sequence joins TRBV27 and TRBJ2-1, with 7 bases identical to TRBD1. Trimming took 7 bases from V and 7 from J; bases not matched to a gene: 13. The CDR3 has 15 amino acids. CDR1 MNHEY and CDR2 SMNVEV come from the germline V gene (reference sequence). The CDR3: CASTLTGLGVNEQFF. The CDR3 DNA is TGTGCCAGCACCCTGACAGGGCTGGGGGTGAATGAGCAGTTCTTC.

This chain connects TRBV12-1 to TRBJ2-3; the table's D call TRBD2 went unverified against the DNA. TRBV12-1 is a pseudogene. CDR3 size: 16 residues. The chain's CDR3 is CASSWGLAGDTDTQYF. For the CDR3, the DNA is TGTGCCAGCAGCTGGGGACTAGCGGGGGACACAGATACGCAGTATTTT.

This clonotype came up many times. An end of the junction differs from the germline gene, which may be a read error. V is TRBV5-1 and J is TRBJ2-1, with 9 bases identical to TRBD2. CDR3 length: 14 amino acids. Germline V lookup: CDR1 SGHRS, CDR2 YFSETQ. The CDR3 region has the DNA TGTGCCAGCAGTTTGACTAGCGGATACAATGAGCAGTTCTTC. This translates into CASSLTSGYNEQFF.

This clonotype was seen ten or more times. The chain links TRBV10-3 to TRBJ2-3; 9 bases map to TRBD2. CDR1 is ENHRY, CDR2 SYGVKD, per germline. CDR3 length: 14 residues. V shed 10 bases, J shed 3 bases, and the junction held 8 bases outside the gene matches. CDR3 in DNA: TGTGCCACCGGCTCTAGCGGGATTACAGATACGCAGTATTTT. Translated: CATGSSGITDTQYF.

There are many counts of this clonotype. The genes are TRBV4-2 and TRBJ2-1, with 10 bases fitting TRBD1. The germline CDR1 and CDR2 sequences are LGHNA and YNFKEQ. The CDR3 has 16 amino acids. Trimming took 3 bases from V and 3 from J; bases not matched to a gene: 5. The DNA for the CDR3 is TGTGCCAGCAGCCACAGCCGGGACAGGGGCTACAATGAGCAGTTCTTC. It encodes CASSHSRDRGYNEQFF.

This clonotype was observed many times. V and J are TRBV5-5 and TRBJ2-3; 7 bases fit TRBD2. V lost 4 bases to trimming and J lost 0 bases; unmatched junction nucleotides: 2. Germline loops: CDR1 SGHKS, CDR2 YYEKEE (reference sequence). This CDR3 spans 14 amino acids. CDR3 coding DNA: TGTGCCAGCAGCGGGAGGGTCAGCACAGATACGCAGTATTTT. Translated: CASSGRVSTDTQYF. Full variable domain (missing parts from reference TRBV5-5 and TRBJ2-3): DAGVTQSPTHLIKTRGQQVTLRCSPISGHKSVSWYQQVLGQGPQFIFQYYEKEERGRGNFPDRFSARQFPNYSSELNVNALLLGDSALYLCASSGRVSTDTQYFGPGTRLTVL.

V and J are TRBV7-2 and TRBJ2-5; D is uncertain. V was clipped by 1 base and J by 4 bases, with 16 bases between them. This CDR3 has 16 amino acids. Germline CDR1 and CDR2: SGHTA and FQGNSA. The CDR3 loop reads CASSLGGSRTRETQYF. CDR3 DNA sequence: TGTGCCAGCAGCTTAGGGGGTAGCCGAACCCGAGAGACCCAGTACTTC.

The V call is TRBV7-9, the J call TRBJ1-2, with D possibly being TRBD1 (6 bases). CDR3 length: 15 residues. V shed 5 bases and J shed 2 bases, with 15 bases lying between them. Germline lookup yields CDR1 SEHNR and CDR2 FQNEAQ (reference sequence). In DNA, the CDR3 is TGTGCCAGCAGCCCAGGGACACGGATCAACTATGGCTACACCTTC. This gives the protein CASSPGTRINYGYTF.

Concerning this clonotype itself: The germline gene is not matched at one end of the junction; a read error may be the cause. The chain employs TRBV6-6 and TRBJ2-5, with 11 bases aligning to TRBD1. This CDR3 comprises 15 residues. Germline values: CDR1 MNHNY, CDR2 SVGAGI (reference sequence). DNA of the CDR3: TGTGCCATCAGTGCTCGGGACAGGGGGGCAGAGACCCAGTACTTC. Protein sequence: CAISARDRGAETQYF.

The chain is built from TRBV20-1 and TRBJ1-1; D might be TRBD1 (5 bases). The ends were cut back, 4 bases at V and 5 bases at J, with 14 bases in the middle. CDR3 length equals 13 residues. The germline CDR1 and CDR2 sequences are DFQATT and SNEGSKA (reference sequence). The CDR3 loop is CSANVGVLTEAFF. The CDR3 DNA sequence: TGCAGTGCTAACGTGGGGGTGTTAACTGAAGCTTTCTTT.

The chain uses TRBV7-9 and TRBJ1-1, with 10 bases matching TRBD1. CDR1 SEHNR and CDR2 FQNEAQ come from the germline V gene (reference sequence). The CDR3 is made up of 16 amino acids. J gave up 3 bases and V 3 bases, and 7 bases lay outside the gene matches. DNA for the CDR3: TGTGCCAGCAGCTTCGACAGGGGGCTTTCGGACACTGAAGCTTTCTTT. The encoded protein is CASSFDRGLSDTEAFF.

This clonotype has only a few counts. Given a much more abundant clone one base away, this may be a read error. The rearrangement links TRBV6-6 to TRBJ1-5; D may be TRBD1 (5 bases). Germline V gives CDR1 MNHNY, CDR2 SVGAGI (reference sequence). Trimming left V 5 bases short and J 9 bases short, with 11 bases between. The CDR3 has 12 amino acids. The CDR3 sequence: CASSERGAPQHF. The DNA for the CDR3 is TGTGCCAGCAGTGAGAGGGGAGCGCCCCAGCATTTT.

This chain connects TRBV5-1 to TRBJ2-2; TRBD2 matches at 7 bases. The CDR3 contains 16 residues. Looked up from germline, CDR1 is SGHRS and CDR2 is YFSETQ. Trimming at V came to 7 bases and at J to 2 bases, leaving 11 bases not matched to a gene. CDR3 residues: CASRPLAGDNTGELFF. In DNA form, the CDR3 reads TGCGCCAGCCGGCCCCTCGCGGGGGACAACACCGGGGAGCTGTTTTTT. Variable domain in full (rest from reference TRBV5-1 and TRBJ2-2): KAGVTQTPRYLIKTRGQQVTLSCSPISGHRSVSWYQQTPGQGLQFLFEYFSETQRNKGNFPGRFSGRQFSNSRSEMNVSTLELGDSALYLCASRPLAGDNTGELFFGEGSRLTVL.

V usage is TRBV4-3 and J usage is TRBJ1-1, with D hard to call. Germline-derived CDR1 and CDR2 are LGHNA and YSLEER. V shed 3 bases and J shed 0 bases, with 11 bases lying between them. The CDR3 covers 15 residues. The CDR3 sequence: CASSHSSGVNTEAFF. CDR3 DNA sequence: TGCGCCAGCAGCCATTCATCTGGGGTGAACACTGAAGCTTTCTTT.

CDR3 amino acids: CASSVPWGYNEQFF. DNA of the CDR3: TGTGCCAGCAGCGTGCCCTGGGGGTACAATGAGCAGTTCTTC. The gene calls are TRBV6-2 or TRBV6-3 and TRBJ2-1; D might be TRBD1 or TRBD2, each matching 5 bases. V was trimmed by 6 bases and J by 4 bases, leaving 13 bases between them. The length of the CDR3 is 14 residues. Germline CDR1 MNHEY, CDR2 SVGEGT.

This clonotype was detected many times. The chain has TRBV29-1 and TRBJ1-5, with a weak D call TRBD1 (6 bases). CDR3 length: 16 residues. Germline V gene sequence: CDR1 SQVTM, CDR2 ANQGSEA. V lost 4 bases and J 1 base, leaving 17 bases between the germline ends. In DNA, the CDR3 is TGCAGCGTTGGGTTTGGGGGCTCCGGGAGCAATCAGCCCCAGCATTTT. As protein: CSVGFGGSGSNQPQHF.

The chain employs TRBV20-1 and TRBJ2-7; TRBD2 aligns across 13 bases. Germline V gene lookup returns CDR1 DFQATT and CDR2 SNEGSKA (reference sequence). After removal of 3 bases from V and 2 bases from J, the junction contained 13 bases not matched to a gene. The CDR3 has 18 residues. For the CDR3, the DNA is TGCAGTGCTAGTAATCCAATTAGGACTAGCGGGAGTACCTACGAGCAGTACTTC. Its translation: CSASNPIRTSGSTYEQYF.

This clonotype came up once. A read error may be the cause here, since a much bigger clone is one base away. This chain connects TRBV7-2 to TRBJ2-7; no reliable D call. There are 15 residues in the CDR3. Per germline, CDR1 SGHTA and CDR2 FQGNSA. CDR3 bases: TGTGTCAGCAGCTTGACCCACACGAGCTCCTACGAGCAGTACTTC. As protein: CVSSLTHTSSYEQYF.

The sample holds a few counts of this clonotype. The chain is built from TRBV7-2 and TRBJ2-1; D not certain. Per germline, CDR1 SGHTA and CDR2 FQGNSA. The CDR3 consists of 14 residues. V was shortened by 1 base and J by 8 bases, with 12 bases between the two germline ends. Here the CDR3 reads CASSLDGPLDEQFF. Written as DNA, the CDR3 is TGTGCCAGCAGCTTAGACGGGCCCCTCGATGAGCAGTTCTTC.